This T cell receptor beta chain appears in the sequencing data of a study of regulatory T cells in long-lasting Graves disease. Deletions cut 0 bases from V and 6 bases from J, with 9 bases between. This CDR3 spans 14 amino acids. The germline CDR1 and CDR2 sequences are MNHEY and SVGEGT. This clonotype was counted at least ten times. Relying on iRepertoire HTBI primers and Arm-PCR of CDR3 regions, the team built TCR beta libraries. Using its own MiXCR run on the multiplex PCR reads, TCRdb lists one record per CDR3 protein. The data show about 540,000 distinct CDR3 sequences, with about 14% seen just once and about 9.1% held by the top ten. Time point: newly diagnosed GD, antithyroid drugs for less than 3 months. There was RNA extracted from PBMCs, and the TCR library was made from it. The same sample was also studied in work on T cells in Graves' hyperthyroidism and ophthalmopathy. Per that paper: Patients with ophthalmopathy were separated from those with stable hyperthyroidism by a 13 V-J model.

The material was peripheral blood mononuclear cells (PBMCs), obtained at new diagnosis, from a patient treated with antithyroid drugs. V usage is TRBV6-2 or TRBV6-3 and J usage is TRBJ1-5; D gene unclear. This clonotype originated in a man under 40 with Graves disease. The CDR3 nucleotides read TGTGCCAGCAGTTACTCGATTCCCGCTCAGCCCCAGCATTTT. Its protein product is CASSYSIPAQPQHF.